Following are 15 T cell receptor beta chains from one sample sequenced in a study of OX40 agonist ivuxolimab in advanced cancers. Assay used: immunoSEQ multiplex PCR; TCRdb lists only in-frame clones, some missing. Among about 77,000 clones listed, approximately 90% were seen once. The specimen comprised CD4+ or CD8+ T cells sorted from blood, sampled in a trial of the OX40 agonist ivuxolimab. The receptor set was obtained from an adult with an advanced solid tumor such as melanoma, head and neck, liver or kidney cancer.

CDR3 sequence reads: CASSQEVTGFRQPQHF. CDR3 nucleotide sequence: TGCGCCAGCAGCCAAGAGGTCACGGGTTTTAGACAGCCCCAGCATTTT. The chain recombines TRBV4-1 with TRBJ1-5; D remains unclear. CDR1 MGHRA and CDR2 YSYEKL come from the germline V gene. V was trimmed by 0 bases and J by 7 bases, leaving 16 bases between them. The CDR3 loop spans 16 amino acids.

The V gene is TRBV10-1, the J gene TRBJ1-1; D is ambiguous. The CDR3 is made up of 14 amino acids. V lost 2 bases, J lost 5 bases, and 12 bases lay in between. Germline values: CDR1 WNHNN, CDR2 SYGVQD (reference sequence). In nucleotides, the CDR3 is TGCGCCAGCAGTGAGGAATGGATCTGGACTGAAGCTTTCTTT. Translation: CASSEEWIWTEAFF.

This rearrangement joins TRBV6-5 to TRBJ1-2, with D perhaps matching TRBD1 (5 bases). There are 13 residues in the CDR3. The germline gives CDR1 MNHEY, CDR2 SVGAGI. V was cut by 0 bases and J by 8 bases, with 10 bases left in between. CDR3 coding DNA: TGTGCCAGCAGTTACTCAGGGGAAGGCGGCTACACCTTC. Protein sequence: CASSYSGEGGYTF.

This clone was detected only a few times. The DNA of the CDR3 is TGTGCCAGCAGTTTCCGGGACAGGGGTTCAGATACGCAGTATTTT. Amino acid sequence: CASSFRDRGSDTQYF. The chain carries TRBV6-5 and TRBJ2-3; 10 nucleotides align to TRBD1. Trimming at V came to 4 bases and at J to 4 bases, leaving 5 bases not matched to a gene. The CDR3 spans 15 residues. Germline CDR1 reads MNHEY; CDR2 reads SVGAGI.

In DNA, the CDR3 is TGTGCCAGTAGGACGGGGGGAGGGTCTTTCACCGGGGAGCTGTTTTTT. Its protein product is CASRTGGGSFTGELFF. The V gene is TRBV19, the J gene TRBJ2-2; 7 nucleotides align to TRBD2. Germline V gives CDR1 LNHDA, CDR2 SQIVND (reference sequence). This CDR3 is built from 16 residues. V gave up 6 bases and J gave up 4 bases; unmatched junction bases: 11.

This clone was seen just once. The chain couples TRBV10-3 to TRBJ2-5; possibly TRBD1 or TRBD2 for D (6 bases each). V lost 5 bases and J 1 base, leaving 14 bases between the germline ends. This CDR3 spans 15 amino acids. Germline-derived CDR1 and CDR2 are ENHRY and SYGVKD. CDR3 DNA: TGTGCCATCAGTAGGGGGGCAGGGACCCAAGAGACCCAGTACTTC. It translates to CAISRGAGTQETQYF.

The V call is TRBV5-1, the J call TRBJ2-1; 7 nucleotides match TRBD1. J was trimmed by 0 bases and V by 9 bases; bases with no gene match: 9. The length of the CDR3 is 15 residues. Germline V lookup: CDR1 SGHRS, CDR2 YFSETQ. The CDR3 bases are TGCGCCACCAAAACAGGGGCCAACTCCTACAATGAGCAGTTCTTC. Translated: CATKTGANSYNEQFF.

This clone was counted a single time. The genes are TRBV28 and TRBJ2-5, with D perhaps being TRBD1 or TRBD2 (7 bases each). The V end was cut by 6 bases, the J end by 1 base, with 12 bases between. In germline, CDR1 is MDHEN, CDR2 SYDVKM. CDR3 size: 14 residues. DNA of the CDR3: TGTGCCAGCAGCGGGGGGACAGCCCAAGAGACCCAGTACTTC. Amino acids: CASSGGTAQETQYF.

The V and J genes are TRBV4-2 and TRBJ2-7; 7 nucleotides match TRBD2. Unmatched junction bases numbered 12, after V lost 4 bases and J lost 0 bases. Germline V gives CDR1 LGHNA, CDR2 YNFKEQ. The CDR3 sequence is 17 residues long. The chain's CDR3 is CASSRTSSGLVSYEQYF. The CDR3 DNA follows: TGTGCCAGCAGCCGAACCTCTAGCGGTCTTGTCTCCTACGAGCAGTACTTC.

V and J are TRBV4-2 and TRBJ2-1, with D hard to call. Trimming pared 0 bases from V and 2 bases from J, leaving 8 bases between. The CDR3 contains 15 residues. CDR1 is LGHNA, CDR2 YNFKEQ, per germline. The DNA for the CDR3 is TGTGCCAGCAGCCAAGATCCGTACACCTACAATGAGCAGTTCTTC. It specifies CASSQDPYTYNEQFF.

This clone was detected once. The chain is built from TRBV7-9 and TRBJ1-3; D not resolved. The CDR3 loop spans 14 amino acids. Germline V lookup: CDR1 SEHNR, CDR2 FQNEAQ (reference sequence). V shed 7 bases and J shed 1 base, with 11 bases lying between them. CDR3: CASNTGLSGNTIYF. For the CDR3, the DNA is TGTGCCAGCAACACGGGGTTGTCTGGAAACACCATATATTTT.

V and J are TRBV5-1 and TRBJ1-4; D may be TRBD1 (5 bases). The CDR3 extends over 15 amino acids. V shed 4 bases and J shed 5 bases, with 15 bases lying between them. Germline V gene lookup returns CDR1 SGHRS and CDR2 YFSETQ. The CDR3 coding sequence is TGCGCCAGCAGCCCGCTCTATGGGGCAAATGAAAAACTGTTTTTT. Protein product: CASSPLYGANEKLFF. Drawing the rest from reference TRBV5-1 and TRBJ1-4, the complete variable domain is KAGVTQTPRYLIKTRGQQVTLSCSPISGHRSVSWYQQTPGQGLQFLFEYFSETQRNKGNFPGRFSGRQFSNSRSEMNVSTLELGDSALYLCASSPLYGANEKLFFGSGTQLSVL.

The CDR3 nucleotides are TGTGCCAGCAGTCTCCTGAGGGACTACAATGAGCAGTTCTTC. Protein sequence: CASSLLRDYNEQFF. This chain uses TRBV28 with TRBJ2-1; D is perhaps TRBD2 (5 bases). Trimming shortened V by 5 bases and J by 3 bases, and 11 bases separated the two germline ends. The CDR3 contains 14 residues. Germline CDR1 is MDHEN and CDR2 is SYDVKM.

In nucleotides, the CDR3 is TGTGCCAGCAGCTTAAGCCCGCACTACGAGCAGTACTTC. It encodes CASSLSPHYEQYF. The rearrangement uses TRBV7-3 and TRBJ2-7; D remains unclear. CDR3 size: 13 residues. V lost 1 base, J lost 3 bases, and 7 bases lay in between. The germline gives CDR1 SGHTA, CDR2 FQGTGA.

The chain recombines TRBV27 with TRBJ2-1; 7 bases match TRBD1. Looked up from germline, CDR1 is MNHEY and CDR2 is SMNVEV (reference sequence). The CDR3 is made up of 12 amino acids. Losses at the gene ends were 3 bases for V and 12 bases for J; bases not matched to a gene: 5. The CDR3 is CASSFLEGAQFF. The CDR3 region has the DNA TGTGCCAGCAGTTTCCTAGAGGGGGCGCAGTTCTTC.